Listed below are T cell receptor beta chains from one sample, sequenced in a study of radiotherapy plus CTLA-4 blockade in lung cancer. Profiling relied on immunoSEQ multiplex PCR, and the TCRdb table lists in-frame clones only, not all of them. This table has more than 100,000 clones, about 90% appearing once. The sample here was peripheral blood, taken from a patient treated with radiotherapy plus ipilimumab. These receptors all stem from a human donor with non-small cell lung cancer that progressed on radiotherapy plus ipilimumab. The conserved cysteine and the conserved F or W are not part of the CDR3 here. A clone size is listed for some rows: how often the clone was seen (once, few, many), or a class if it is expanded.

TRBJ1-6,TRBV5-1,13,NA,ASSSGTGNNSPLH
TRBJ1-1,TRBV28,11,once,ASSSVGPPEAF
TRBJ1-1,TRBV7-9,14,NA,ASSLDVTVRGTEAF
TRBJ1-5,TRBV7-2,13,NA,ASSLGQGLGQPQH
TRBJ2-3,TRBV5-4,11,NA,ASSHGETDTQY
TRBJ2-4,TRBV4-1,15,NA,ASSQPLEHLAKNIQY
TRBJ2-2,TRBV6-1,12,NA,ASIQREGVGELF
TRBJ2-6,TRBV11-3,15,once,ASSPEGTSSGANVLT
TRBJ2-7,TRBV25-1,10,NA,ASSEVRGEQY
TRBJ2-3,TRBV19,12,NA,ASSSRGRTDTQY
TRBJ2-4,TRBV28,14,NA,ASSNDRGSVLNIQY
TRBJ1-2,TRBV6-6,10,NA,ASSYPGGGYT
TRBJ2-1,TRBV7-9,13,NA,ASSPGLAGQDEQF
TRBJ2-1,TRBV27,12,NA,ASSDRGAYNEQF
TRBJ2-1,TRBV6-5,12,NA,ASSYSTSPDEQF
TRBJ1-2,TRBV19,11,NA,ASSPDIPTGYT
TRBJ2-5,TRBV7-8,14,once,ASSLDTSGRTETQY
TRBJ2-3,TRBV5-1,12,NA,ASSLAGITDTQY
TRBJ2-3,TRBV6-6,14,few,ASAISSGGTTDTQY
TRBJ2-7,TRBV5-8,12,NA,ASNNYRRGYEQY
TRBJ2-1,TRBV10-3,12,once,AIRSEGGRNEQF
TRBJ2-3,TRBV6-6,14,NA,ASSYSASGSSDTQY
TRBJ2-7,TRBV4-1,13,NA,ASSQPTTGSYEQY
TRBJ1-2,TRBV29-1,12,NA,SVEDLGRSDGYT
TRBJ1-2,TRBV25-1,12,NA,ASRPAEGLYGYT
TRBJ1-2,TRBV6-5,11,NA,ASRRFPNYGYT
TRBJ1-2,TRBV11-3,16,NA,ASSLGGPGRELNYGYT
TRBJ2-3,TRBV9,16,NA,ASSVSSAGGTRTDTQY
TRBJ2-2,TRBV5-6,15,NA,ASSLSAGQANTGELF
TRBJ2-1,TRBV2,12,NA,ASSVVGINDEQF
TRBJ1-6,TRBV6-5,11,NA,ASSYGPDSPLH
TRBJ1-5,TRBV2,14,NA,ASRSSGTGSSQPQH
TRBJ2-7,TRBV5-1,14,NA,ASSKGLAEGSYEQY
TRBJ2-2,TRBV7-9,11,NA,ASSFSGPGELF
TRBJ1-2,TRBV6-5,9,NA,ASSPGVGYT
TRBJ2-1,TRBV5-4,14,NA,ASNTGGVRRSGEQF
TRBJ2-1,TRBV5-5,13,once,ASSPSGISYNEQF
TRBJ2-3,TRBV11-2,12,once,ASSPRLAGDTQY
TRBJ1-2,TRBV5-5,10,NA,ASSNRVYGYT
TRBJ2-3,TRBV5-4,12,NA,ASSLEVASDTQY
NA,TRBV6-5,12,NA,ASRSPGISYEQY
TRBJ1-5,TRBV7-3,15,once,ASSPLPGGLSNQPQH
TRBJ1-1,TRBV25-1,12,NA,ASRAGQRVAEAF
TRBJ2-7,TRBV2,11,NA,ASRLAIGGEQY
TRBJ2-7,TRBV30,13,NA,AWIGTRADSYEQY
TRBJ2-7,TRBV5-5,14,NA,ASSLDPGQAAYEQY
TRBJ2-3,TRBV9,12,NA,ASSVGRILDTQY
TRBJ1-4,TRBV30,11,NA,AWKAQLGEKLF
TRBJ2-2,TRBV30,10,NA,AWTSEAGELF
TRBJ2-7,TRBV2,12,NA,ASTLKGPRAEQY
TRBJ2-3,TRBV11-2,10,NA,ASSPGHDTQY
TRBJ2-1,TRBV5-8,12,NA,ASSLIWSYNEQF
TRBJ1-1,TRBV25-1,8,NA,ASNRNEAF
TRBJ1-3,TRBV6-5,11,few,ATAELSGNTIY
TRBJ2-1,TRBV9,14,NA,ASSPRDSSSYNEQF